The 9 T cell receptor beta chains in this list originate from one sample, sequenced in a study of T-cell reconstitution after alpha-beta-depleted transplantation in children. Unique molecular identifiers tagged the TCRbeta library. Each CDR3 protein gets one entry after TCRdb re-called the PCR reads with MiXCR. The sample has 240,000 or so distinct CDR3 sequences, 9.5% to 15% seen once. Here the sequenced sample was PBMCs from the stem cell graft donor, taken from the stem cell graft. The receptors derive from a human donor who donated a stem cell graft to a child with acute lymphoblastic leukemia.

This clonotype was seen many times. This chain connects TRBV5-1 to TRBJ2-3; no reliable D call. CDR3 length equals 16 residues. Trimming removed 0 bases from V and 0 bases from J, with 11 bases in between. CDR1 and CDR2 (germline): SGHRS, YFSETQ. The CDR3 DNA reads TGCGCCAGCAGCTTGGACACCGGATTAAGCACAGATACGCAGTATTTT. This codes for CASSLDTGLSTDTQYF.

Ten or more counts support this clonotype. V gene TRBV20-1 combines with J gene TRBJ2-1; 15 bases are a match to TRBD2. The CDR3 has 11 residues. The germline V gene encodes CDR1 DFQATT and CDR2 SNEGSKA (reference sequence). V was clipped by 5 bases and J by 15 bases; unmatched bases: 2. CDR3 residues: CSAGGLAGGFF. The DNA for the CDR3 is TGCAGTGCTGGGGGACTAGCGGGAGGGTTCTTC.

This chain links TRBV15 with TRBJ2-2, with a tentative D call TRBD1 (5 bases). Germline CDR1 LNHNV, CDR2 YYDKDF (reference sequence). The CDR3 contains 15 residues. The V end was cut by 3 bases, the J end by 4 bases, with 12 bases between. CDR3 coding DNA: TGTGCCACCAGCAGGACCAGGGAAACCACCGGGGAGCTGTTTTTT. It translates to CATSRTRETTGELFF.

CDR3 sequence (DNA): TGTGCCAGCAGCGGGGGCTTTATTGGCGGAGGGGACAATGAGCAGTTCTTC. It encodes CASSGGFIGGGDNEQFF. V is TRBV13 and J is TRBJ2-1, with D perhaps TRBD1 or TRBD2 (6 bases each). Between the trimmed V and J ends, which lost 5 bases and 5 bases, there was a span of 22 bases. The CDR3 covers 17 residues. The germline CDR1 and CDR2 sequences are PRHDT and FYEKMQ (reference sequence).

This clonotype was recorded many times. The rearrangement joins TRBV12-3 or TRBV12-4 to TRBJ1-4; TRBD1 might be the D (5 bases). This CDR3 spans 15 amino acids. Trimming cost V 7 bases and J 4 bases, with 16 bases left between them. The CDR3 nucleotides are TGTGCCAGCACCCCCGGAAGGGGCGGTAATGAAAAACTGTTTTTT. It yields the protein CASTPGRGGNEKLFF.

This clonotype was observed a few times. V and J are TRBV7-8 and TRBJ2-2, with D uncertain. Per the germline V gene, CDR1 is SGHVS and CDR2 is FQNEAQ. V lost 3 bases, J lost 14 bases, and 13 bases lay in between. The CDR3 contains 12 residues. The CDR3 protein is CASSLPGPSLFF. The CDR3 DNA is TGTGCCAGCAGCTTGCCGGGCCCCTCCCTGTTTTTT. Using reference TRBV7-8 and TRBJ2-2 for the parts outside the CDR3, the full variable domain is GAGVSQSPRYKVAKRGQDVALRCDPISGHVSLFWYQQALGQGPEFLTYFQNEAQLDKSGLPSDRFFAERPEGSVSTLKIQRTQQEDSAVYLCASSLPGPSLFFGEGSRLTVL.

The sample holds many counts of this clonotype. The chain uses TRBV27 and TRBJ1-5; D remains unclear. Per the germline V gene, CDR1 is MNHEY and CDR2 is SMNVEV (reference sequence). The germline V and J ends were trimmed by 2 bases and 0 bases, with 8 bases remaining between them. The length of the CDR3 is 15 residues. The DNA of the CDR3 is TGTGCCAGCAGTTTAAGCTCAAATAGCAATCAGCCCCAGCATTTT. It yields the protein CASSLSSNSNQPQHF.

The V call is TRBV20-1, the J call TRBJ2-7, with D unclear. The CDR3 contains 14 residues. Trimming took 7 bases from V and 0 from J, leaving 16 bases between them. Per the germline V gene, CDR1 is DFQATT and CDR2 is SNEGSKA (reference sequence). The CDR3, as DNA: TGCAGTGTTATGACAACTCCGGACTCCTACGAGCAGTACTTC. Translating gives CSVMTTPDSYEQYF.

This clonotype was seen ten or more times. The CDR3 DNA reads as TGTGCCAGCAGTTACTACCAGGGTAATGAGCAGTTCTTC. This encodes CASSYYQGNEQFF. The chain is built from TRBV6-5 and TRBJ2-1; weak D call: TRBD1 (5 bases). Trimming cost V 1 base and J 7 bases, with 8 bases left between them. Germline loops: CDR1 MNHEY, CDR2 SVGAGI. The CDR3 covers 13 residues.